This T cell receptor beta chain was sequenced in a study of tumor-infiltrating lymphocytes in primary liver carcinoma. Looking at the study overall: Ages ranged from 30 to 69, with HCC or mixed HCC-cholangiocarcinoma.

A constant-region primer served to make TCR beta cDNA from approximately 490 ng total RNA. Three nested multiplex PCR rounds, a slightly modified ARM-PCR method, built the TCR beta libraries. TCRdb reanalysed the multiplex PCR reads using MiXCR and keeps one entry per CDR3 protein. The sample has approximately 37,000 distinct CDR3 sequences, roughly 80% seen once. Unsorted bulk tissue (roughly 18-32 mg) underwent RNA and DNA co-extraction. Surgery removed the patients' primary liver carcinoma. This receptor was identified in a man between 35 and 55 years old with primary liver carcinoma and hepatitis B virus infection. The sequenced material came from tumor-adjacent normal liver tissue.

In DNA, the CDR3 is TGTGCCTACAGCACTCCGGGACATGGTTTCAATGAGCAGTTCTTC. Translation: CAYSTPGHGFNEQFF. J is TRBJ2-1 and V is TRBV11-2; weak D call: TRBD1 (6 bases). This CDR3 region has 15 residues. The germline CDR1 and CDR2 sequences are SGHAT and FQNNGV. V lost 11 bases, J lost 6 bases, and 23 bases lay in between.